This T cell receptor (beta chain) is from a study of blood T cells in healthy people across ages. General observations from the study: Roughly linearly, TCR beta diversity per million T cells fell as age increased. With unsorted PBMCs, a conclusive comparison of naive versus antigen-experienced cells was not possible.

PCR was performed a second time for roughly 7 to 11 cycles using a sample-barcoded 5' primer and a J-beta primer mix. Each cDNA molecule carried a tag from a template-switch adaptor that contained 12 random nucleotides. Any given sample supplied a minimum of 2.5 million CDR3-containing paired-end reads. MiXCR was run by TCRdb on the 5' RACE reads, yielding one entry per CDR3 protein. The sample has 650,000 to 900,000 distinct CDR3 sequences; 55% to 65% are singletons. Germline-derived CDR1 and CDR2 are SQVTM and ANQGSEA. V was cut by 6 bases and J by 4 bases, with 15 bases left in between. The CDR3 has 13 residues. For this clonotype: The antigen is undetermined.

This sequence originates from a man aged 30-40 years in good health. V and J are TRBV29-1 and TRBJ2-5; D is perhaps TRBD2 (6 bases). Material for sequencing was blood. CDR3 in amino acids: CSVGWGVRETQYF. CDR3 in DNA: TGCAGCGTCGGTTGGGGGGTTCGAGAGACCCAGTACTTC.